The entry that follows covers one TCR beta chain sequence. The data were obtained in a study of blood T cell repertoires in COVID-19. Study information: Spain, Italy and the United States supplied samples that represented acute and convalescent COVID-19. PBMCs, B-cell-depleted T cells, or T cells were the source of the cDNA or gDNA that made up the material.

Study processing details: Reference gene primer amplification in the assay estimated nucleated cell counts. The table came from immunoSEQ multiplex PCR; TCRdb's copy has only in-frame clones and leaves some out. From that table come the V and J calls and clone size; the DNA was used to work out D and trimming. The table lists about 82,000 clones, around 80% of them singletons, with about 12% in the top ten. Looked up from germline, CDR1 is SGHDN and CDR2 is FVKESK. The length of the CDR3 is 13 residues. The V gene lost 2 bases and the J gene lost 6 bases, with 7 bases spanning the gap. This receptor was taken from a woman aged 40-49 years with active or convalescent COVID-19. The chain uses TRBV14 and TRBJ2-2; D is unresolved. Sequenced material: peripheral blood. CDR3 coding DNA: TGTGCCAGCAGCCAAATTATAGCCGGGGAGCTGTTTTTT. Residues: CASSQIIAGELFF.